The 12 T cell receptor beta chains given below trace back to one sample, sequenced in a study of neoadjuvant anti-PD-1 for oral cavity cancer. Assay used: immunoSEQ multiplex PCR; TCRdb lists only in-frame clones, some missing. The data contain fewer than 20,000 clones, about 61% of them seen just once; the ten biggest clones take up around 3%. Specimen: PBMCs, collected before nivolumab (anti-PD-1) treatment. These receptor sequences come from a person aged 35-79 years with oral cavity squamous cell carcinoma.

This rearrangement joins TRBV5-1 to TRBJ2-3; 9 bases align to TRBD2. This CDR3 is built from 16 residues. J lost 2 bases, V lost 4 bases, and 8 bases had no gene match. Germline V gives CDR1 SGHRS, CDR2 YFSETQ. The CDR3 DNA reads TGCGCCAGCAGCCGCGACGCTAGCGGGGTCACAGATACGCAGTATTTT. Translation gives CASSRDASGVTDTQYF. Together with reference TRBV5-1 and TRBJ2-3, the CDR3 gives the full variable domain: KAGVTQTPRYLIKTRGQQVTLSCSPISGHRSVSWYQQTPGQGLQFLFEYFSETQRNKGNFPGRFSGRQFSNSRSEMNVSTLELGDSALYLCASSRDASGVTDTQYFGPGTRLTVL.

In this sample, this clone turned up a few times. V and J are TRBV19 and TRBJ1-1; D is unclear. CDR3 size: 15 residues. The germline gives CDR1 LNHDA, CDR2 SQIVND (reference sequence). Trimming pared 1 base from V and 2 bases from J, leaving 11 bases between. CDR3 in DNA: TGTGCCAGTAGTATAGGTTCGCGGACTAACACTGAAGCTTTCTTT. Its protein product is CASSIGSRTNTEAFF.

This chain joins TRBV7-9 and TRBJ2-7; TRBD1 matches 9 bases. The CDR3 extends over 15 amino acids. Trimming removed 5 bases from V and 1 base from J; junction bases left unmatched: 6. Germline V gene sequence: CDR1 SEHNR, CDR2 FQNEAQ (reference sequence). The CDR3 loop reads CASSNDRGKSYEQYF. The CDR3 nucleotides are TGTGCCAGCAGCAATGACAGGGGGAAATCCTACGAGCAGTACTTC.

This clone was picked up a small number of times. This chain joins TRBV10-3 and TRBJ1-2; possible D gene TRBD1, 5 bases. V lost 5 bases to trimming and J lost 5 bases, with 9 bases between them. The CDR3 spans 12 residues. The germline V gene has CDR1 ENHRY and CDR2 SYGVKD. In DNA form, the CDR3 reads TGTGCCATCAGTTCCAGGGCATATGGCTACACCTTC. It yields the protein CAISSRAYGYTF.

CDR3 region: CASSVYGVDSPTGGYTF. The CDR3 region has the DNA TGTGCCAGCAGCGTATACGGGGTAGACAGTCCGACGGGGGGCTACACCTTC. The V call is TRBV9, the J call TRBJ1-2; D perhaps matches TRBD1 (5 bases). CDR3 size: 17 residues. Looked up from germline, CDR1 is SGDLS and CDR2 is YYNGEE. Trimming left V 1 base short and J 8 bases short, with 24 bases between.

The chain links TRBV6-4 to TRBJ1-2; a possible D gene is TRBD1 (5 bases). The CDR3 has 14 amino acids. Per germline, CDR1 MRHNA and CDR2 SNTAGT. V was cut by 4 bases and J by 3 bases, with 12 bases left in between. The CDR3 sequence: CASSGSGTYYGYTF. CDR3 nucleotides: TGTGCCAGCAGTGGTTCCGGGACGTACTATGGCTACACCTTC.

This rearrangement joins TRBV7-9 to TRBJ1-5; unclear D gene. Trimming cost V 4 bases and J 2 bases, with 15 bases left between them. Germline lookup yields CDR1 SEHNR and CDR2 FQNEAQ (reference sequence). The CDR3 has 16 residues. Written as DNA, the CDR3 is TGTGCCAGCAGCTCCCTCCTCCCAGGAGGCAATCAGCCCCAGCATTTT. Translating gives CASSSLLPGGNQPQHF. The whole variable domain, remainder taken from reference TRBV7-9 and TRBJ1-5, is DTGVSQNPRHKITKRGQNVTFRCDPISEHNRLYWYRQTLGQGPEFLTYFQNEAQLEKSRLLSDRFSAERPKGSFSTLEIQRTEQGDSAMYLCASSSLLPGGNQPQHFGDGTRLSIL.

This clone showed up just a few times. The chain joins TRBV5-4 to TRBJ2-2, with TRBD2 as a possible D gene (6 bases). CDR3 length equals 15 residues. Looked up from germline, CDR1 is SGHNT and CDR2 is YYREEE (reference sequence). V was pared by 0 bases and J by 6 bases, with 12 bases between. This CDR3 reads CASSLVSGLAGELFF. CDR3 coding DNA: TGTGCCAGCAGCTTGGTGAGCGGGTTAGCCGGGGAGCTGTTTTTT.

This clone was observed a handful of times. V gene TRBV28 combines with J gene TRBJ1-2; the D is unclear. The CDR3 has 15 amino acids. Between the trimmed V and J ends, which lost 7 bases and 6 bases, there was a span of 21 bases. Germline CDR1 and CDR2: MDHEN and SYDVKM. The CDR3 DNA follows: TGTGCCAGCACCCCCCCGGGGATGCCGGTCAATGGCTACACCTTC. This codes for CASTPPGMPVNGYTF.

V usage is TRBV28 and J usage is TRBJ2-2; 12 bases are shared with TRBD1. CDR3 length equals 21 residues. With 7 bases clipped from V and 5 bases from J, the junction kept 23 bases outside the gene matches. From germline, CDR1 is MDHEN and CDR2 SYDVKM. The CDR3 DNA reads TGTGCCAGCACCCCACCCCCGGGACAGGGGGCAGCGGGAGCGAGGACCGGGGAGCTGTTTTTT. This sequence encodes CASTPPPGQGAAGARTGELFF.

This chain connects TRBV7-9 to TRBJ2-1; 11 nucleotides match TRBD2. Germline V CDR1 and CDR2: SEHNR, FQNEAQ (reference sequence). Trimming took 5 bases from V and 5 from J; bases not matched to a gene: 5. The CDR3 contains 15 residues. The CDR3 here is CASSLGLAGNNEQFF. Here the CDR3 DNA reads TGTGCCAGCAGCCTTGGACTAGCGGGTAACAATGAGCAGTTCTTC.

This chain links TRBV19 with TRBJ2-1; tentatively, D is TRBD2 (6 bases). V lost 3 bases and J lost 2, with 11 bases in between. The CDR3 is 15 residues long. Per germline, CDR1 LNHDA and CDR2 SQIVND (reference sequence). CDR3 DNA: TGTGCCAGTAGTATGAGTAGCGGAGCCTACAATGAGCAGTTCTTC. Translation gives CASSMSSGAYNEQFF.